This paragraph covers one T cell receptor beta chain sequence. No antigen is known for it. The data originate from a study of shared clonotypes between healthy human individuals. Study-level points and caveats: The represented genetic and exposure-history diversity was limited by the small number of donors.

Roughly 30,000 T cell genomes, or approximately 290 ng DNA, went into replicate PCRs of unsorted PBMC. Profiled with immunoSEQ multiplex PCR; TCRdb holds only in-frame clones, not every one. The repertoire holds 400,000 to 600,000 clones, with about four fifths as singletons. The CDR3 covers 18 residues. Germline V gene sequence: CDR1 LNHDA, CDR2 SQIVND (reference sequence). V was clipped by 5 bases and J by 6 bases, with 27 bases between them. For genomic DNA, unsorted samples relied on tens of millions of PBMCs. Material for sequencing was PBMCs. The chain links TRBV19 to TRBJ2-3; D might be TRBD1 or TRBD2, each matching 6 bases. The sequence derives from a woman between 35 and 50 years old in good health. Some clones in this sample may be carry-over from other donors' samples. CDR3 residues: CASSPSSAGPRGADTQYF. The CDR3 DNA sequence: TGTGCCAGTAGTCCTTCTTCGGCAGGGCCGAGGGGGGCTGATACGCAGTATTTT.